Each of the 5 T cell receptor beta chains below was sequenced from the same sample in a study of blood T cell repertoires in COVID-19. Data came from immunoSEQ multiplex PCR; TCRdb stores just in-frame clones and leaves some out. The sample yields roughly 98,000 clones, approximately 80% seen once. The sequencing input was peripheral blood. Receptors originate from a man in his 70s with active or convalescent COVID-19.

This chain links TRBV5-4 with TRBJ1-4, with TRBD1 identical over 11 bases. The CDR3 sequence is 18 residues long. The germline V gene has CDR1 SGHNT and CDR2 YYREEE (reference sequence). With V trimmed by 4 bases and J by 5 bases, 13 bases remained unmatched. The CDR3 coding sequence is TGTGCCAGCAGCAGCGGACAGGGGGCAGTTCTGAGGAATGAAAAACTGTTTTTT. It specifies CASSSGQGAVLRNEKLFF.

This rearrangement joins TRBV19 to TRBJ2-2; 8 bases match TRBD1. Germline V gives CDR1 LNHDA, CDR2 SQIVND (reference sequence). CDR3 size: 14 residues. V lost 7 bases and J lost 4; bases outside the gene matches: 5. As DNA, the CDR3 is TGTGCCAGTAACCCCGGGACAGGCACCGGGGAGCTGTTTTTT. Its translation is CASNPGTGTGELFF.

The chain couples TRBV4-1 to TRBJ2-3, with D perhaps TRBD2 (6 bases). Germline-derived CDR1 and CDR2 are MGHRA and YSYEKL. The CDR3 loop spans 15 amino acids. Trimming shortened V by 5 bases and J by 1 base, and 13 bases separated the two germline ends. The CDR3 coding sequence is TGCGCCAGCAGCGGGACTTCGATCGGCACAGATACGCAGTATTTT. Its protein product is CASSGTSIGTDTQYF.

This rearrangement joins TRBV18 to TRBJ1-5; maybe TRBD1 (5 bases). Germline V lookup: CDR1 KGHSH, CDR2 LQKENI. Trimming took off 2 bases at V and 3 bases at J, with 8 bases between the two ends. This CDR3 has 14 amino acids. Written as DNA, the CDR3 is TGTGCCAGCTCACCAACGGGGGTCAATCAGCCCCAGCATTTT. It codes for CASSPTGVNQPQHF. Full variable domain (missing parts from reference TRBV18 and TRBJ1-5): NAGVMQNPRHLVRRRGQEARLRCSPMKGHSHVYWYRQLPEEGLKFMVYLQKENIIDESGMPKERFSAEFPKEGPSILRIQQVVRGDSAAYFCASSPTGVNQPQHFGDGTRLSIL.

This clone was picked up a small number of times. This chain joins TRBV14 and TRBJ2-3, with 9 bases aligning to TRBD2. Germline values: CDR1 SGHDN, CDR2 FVKESK. This CDR3 region has 16 residues. V lost 2 bases and J lost 4; bases outside the gene matches: 7. Here the CDR3 DNA reads TGTGCCAGCAGCCAACCCCTAGCGGGGCGTTCAGATACGCAGTATTTT. It is translated as CASSQPLAGRSDTQYF.